This T cell receptor (beta chain) was captured by sequencing in a study of control samples from healthy donors and cancer patients. CDR1 LNHNV and CDR2 YYDKDF come from the germline V gene (reference sequence). Trimming cost V 0 bases and J 3 bases, with 10 bases left between them. The CDR3 totals 15 residues. The table came from immunoSEQ multiplex PCR; TCRdb's copy has only in-frame clones and leaves some out. This repertoire shows tens of thousands of clones, about 88% found once; its top ten account for under 5%. The source is a woman between 45 and 60 years old in good health. Sequencing used blood. The rearrangement uses TRBV15 and TRBJ2-3; D is unclear. The CDR3 loop reads CATSRDPGSTDTQYF. CDR3 sequence (DNA): TGTGCCACCAGCAGAGATCCTGGTAGTACAGATACGCAGTATTTT.